This TCR beta chain derives from a study of blood T cell repertoires in COVID-19. In the original analysis: The assay estimated nucleated cells by amplifying reference gene primers. This table comes from immunoSEQ multiplex PCR, and its TCRdb copy is limited to in-frame clones, with some not included. That table supplies the V and J calls and clone size; D and trimming were determined from the DNA. The repertoire includes around 250,000 clones, 89% of them detected once, and 0.94% sits in the top ten. The CDR3 has 14 amino acids. The V gene's germline CDR1 is LGHDT and CDR2 YNNKEL (reference sequence). V was trimmed by 4 bases and J by 0 bases, leaving 7 bases between them.

The chain recombines TRBV3-1 (or the pseudogene TRBV3-2) with TRBJ2-1; no reliable D call. This TCR was recovered from a woman between 40 and 55 years old who had recovered from COVID-19. The sample consisted of peripheral blood. The CDR3 region is CASSPRSSYNEQFF. The CDR3 DNA reads TGTGCCAGCAGCCCTAGAAGCTCCTACAATGAGCAGTTCTTC.